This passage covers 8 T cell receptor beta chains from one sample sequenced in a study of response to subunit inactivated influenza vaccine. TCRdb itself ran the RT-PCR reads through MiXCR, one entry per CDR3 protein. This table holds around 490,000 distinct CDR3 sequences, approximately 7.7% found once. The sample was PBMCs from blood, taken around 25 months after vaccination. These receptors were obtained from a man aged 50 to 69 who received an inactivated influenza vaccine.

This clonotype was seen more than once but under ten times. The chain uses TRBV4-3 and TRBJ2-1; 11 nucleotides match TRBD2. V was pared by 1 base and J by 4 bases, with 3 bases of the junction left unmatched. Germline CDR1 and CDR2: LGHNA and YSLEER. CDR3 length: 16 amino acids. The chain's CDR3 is CASSQVAGGPYNEQFF. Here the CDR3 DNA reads TGCGCCAGCAGCCAAGTAGCGGGAGGGCCGTACAATGAGCAGTTCTTC.

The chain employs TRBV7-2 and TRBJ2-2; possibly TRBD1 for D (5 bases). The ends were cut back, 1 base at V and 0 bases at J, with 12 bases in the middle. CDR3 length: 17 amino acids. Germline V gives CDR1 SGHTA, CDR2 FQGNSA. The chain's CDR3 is CASSLGTARANTGELFF. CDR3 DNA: TGTGCCAGCAGCTTAGGGACGGCCAGGGCGAACACCGGGGAGCTGTTTTTT.

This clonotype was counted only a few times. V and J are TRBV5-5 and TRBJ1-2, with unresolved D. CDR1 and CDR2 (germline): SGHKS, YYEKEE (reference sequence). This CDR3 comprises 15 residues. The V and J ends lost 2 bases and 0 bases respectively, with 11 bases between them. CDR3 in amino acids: CASSFSGPANYGYTF. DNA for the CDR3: TGTGCCAGCAGCTTCTCGGGCCCAGCTAACTATGGCTACACCTTC. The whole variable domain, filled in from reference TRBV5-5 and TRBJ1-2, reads DAGVTQSPTHLIKTRGQQVTLRCSPISGHKSVSWYQQVLGQGPQFIFQYYEKEERGRGNFPDRFSARQFPNYSSELNVNALLLGDSALYLCASSFSGPANYGYTFGSGTRLTVV.

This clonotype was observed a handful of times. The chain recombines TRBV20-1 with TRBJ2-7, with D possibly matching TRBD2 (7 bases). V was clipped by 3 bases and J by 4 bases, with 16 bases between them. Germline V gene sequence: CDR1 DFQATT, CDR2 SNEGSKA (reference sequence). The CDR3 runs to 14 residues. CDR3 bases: TGCAGTGCTAGTGGGAGGGACAAAAGATACGAGCAGTACTTC. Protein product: CSASGRDKRYEQYF.

The CDR3 loop is CSVLGQGGYEQYF. The CDR3 DNA reads as TGCAGCGTTCTCGGACAGGGAGGCTACGAGCAGTACTTC. The gene calls are TRBV29-1 and TRBJ2-7, with 8 bases fitting TRBD1. Germline V gene data show CDR1 as SQVTM and CDR2 as ANQGSEA. With V trimmed by 5 bases and J by 3 bases, 6 bases remained unmatched. This CDR3 has 13 residues.

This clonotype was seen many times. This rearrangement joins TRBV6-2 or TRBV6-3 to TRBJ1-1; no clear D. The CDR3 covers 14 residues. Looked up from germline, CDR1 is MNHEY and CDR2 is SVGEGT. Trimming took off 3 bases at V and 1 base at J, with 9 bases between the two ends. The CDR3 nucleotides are TGTGCCAGCAGTTATCCCGGATCGAACACTGAAGCTTTCTTT. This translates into CASSYPGSNTEAFF.

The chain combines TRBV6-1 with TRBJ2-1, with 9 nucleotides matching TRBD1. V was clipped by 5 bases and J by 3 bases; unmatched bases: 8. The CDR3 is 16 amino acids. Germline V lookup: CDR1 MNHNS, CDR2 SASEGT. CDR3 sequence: CASSPSGTGIYNEQFF. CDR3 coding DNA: TGTGCCAGCAGTCCCTCCGGGACAGGGATCTACAATGAGCAGTTCTTC.

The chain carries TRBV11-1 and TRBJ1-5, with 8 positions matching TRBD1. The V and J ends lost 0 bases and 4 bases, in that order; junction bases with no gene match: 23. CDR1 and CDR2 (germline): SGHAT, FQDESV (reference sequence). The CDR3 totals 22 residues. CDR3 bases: TGTGCCAGCAGCTTAGCAGGTGTGGGCAGGGGGCGAAATTCGGAGTATAATCAGCCCCAGCATTTT. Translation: CASSLAGVGRGRNSEYNQPQHF.